A single sample is the source of the 14 T cell receptor beta chains below, sequenced in a study of cytomegalovirus exposure and HLA in healthy donors (dated by TCRdb to 2015 to 2018). Library preparation used the immunoSEQ multiplex PCR assay. For the multiplex PCR, a mixture combining 60 forward primers for TCR Vbeta segments and 13 reverse primers for TCR Jbeta segments was used. TCRdb took over this immuneACCESS table, retaining in-frame rearrangements with V and J assigned. Such tables are incomplete; in checked studies, under half of the missing clones stem from an unresolved V gene, and the remainder is unexplained. The sample has 150,000 to 200,000 clones on record. In total, the top ten clones hold 2.1% of the sample. Input material: PBMCs. These receptors originate from a man in his thirties or forties in good health and CMV-seronegative.

This rearrangement joins TRBV6-1 to TRBJ2-1, with 9 bases aligning to TRBD1. Trimming removed 3 bases from V and 5 bases from J; junction bases left unmatched: 8. The CDR3 runs 16 residues. Germline V gives CDR1 MNHNS, CDR2 SASEGT. CDR3 amino acids: CASSEYDRGSNNEQFF. CDR3 nucleotide sequence: TGTGCCAGCAGTGAGTACGACAGGGGGAGCAACAATGAGCAGTTCTTC.

The rearrangement uses TRBV30 and TRBJ2-3; the match to TRBD2 covers 10 bases. Germline V gene data show CDR1 as GTSNPN and CDR2 as SVGIG (reference sequence). The CDR3 runs 14 residues. Unmatched junction bases numbered 4, after V lost 3 bases and J lost 4 bases. CDR3 in DNA: TGTGCCTGGAGCCGGACTAGCGGCCCAGATACGCAGTATTTT. This sequence encodes CAWSRTSGPDTQYF.

The gene calls are TRBV5-6 and TRBJ2-1, with 15 bases fitting TRBD2. Germline V gene data show CDR1 as SGHDT and CDR2 as YYEEEE. This CDR3 is 18 amino acids long. J lost 5 bases, V lost 0 bases, and 6 bases had no gene match. The CDR3 bases are TGTGCCAGCAGCTTGGCGCTGGGACTAGCGGGAGGCCACAATGAGCAGTTCTTC. It is translated as CASSLALGLAGGHNEQFF.

The chain combines TRBV29-1 with TRBJ2-1; maybe TRBD1 (5 bases). Germline CDR1 is SQVTM and CDR2 is ANQGSEA. V lost 5 bases, J lost 0 bases, and 11 bases lay in between. The CDR3 is made up of 14 amino acids. CDR3 residues: CSVRGLSSYNEQFF. CDR3 DNA: TGCAGCGTTAGGGGCCTAAGCTCCTACAATGAGCAGTTCTTC.

The CDR3 region has the DNA TGTGCCAGCATGGGCAGATCCAATGAAAAACTGTTTTTT. This encodes CASMGRSNEKLFF. The chain recombines TRBV19 with TRBJ1-4; the D is unclear. Deletions cut 9 bases from V and 5 bases from J, with 13 bases between. From germline, CDR1 is LNHDA and CDR2 SQIVND (reference sequence). The CDR3 contains 13 residues.

This sequence joins TRBV10-3 and TRBJ2-1; 7 positions match TRBD2. Germline lookup yields CDR1 ENHRY and CDR2 SYGVKD. V shed 11 bases and J 2 bases; nucleotides not matched to a gene: 6. CDR3 length equals 13 residues. The CDR3 nucleotides are TGTGCCGTAACTAGCGAGCCCTACAATGAGCAGTTCTTC. Amino acids: CAVTSEPYNEQFF.

The V call is TRBV7-6, the J call TRBJ1-4, with 10 nucleotides matching TRBD1. Germline V gene sequence: CDR1 SGHVS, CDR2 FNYEAQ. CDR3 length equals 19 residues. After removal of 4 bases from V and 8 bases from J, the junction contained 19 bases not matched to a gene. DNA for the CDR3: TGTGCCAGCAGCTCACTACCACCGGGACAGGGGCGAGGGGTGGAAAAACTGTTTTTT. Amino acids: CASSSLPPGQGRGVEKLFF.

The chain couples TRBV4-1 to TRBJ2-5, with a weak D call TRBD1 (5 bases). Gene TRBJ2-7 matches the end of the DNA better, so the J call may be wrong. Germline CDR1 MGHRA, CDR2 YSYEKL. The CDR3 sequence is 14 residues long. CDR3 in DNA: TGCGCCAGCAGCCAAGTGATCAGGGATTACGAGCAGTACTTC. This gives the protein CASSQVIRDYEQYF.

V is TRBV20-1 and J is TRBJ2-1; D ambiguous. From germline, CDR1 is DFQATT and CDR2 SNEGSKA (reference sequence). This CDR3 has 10 residues. The germline V and J ends were trimmed by 2 bases and 9 bases, with 5 bases remaining between them. The CDR3 bases are TGCAGTGCTAGATCGGGTGAGCAGTTCTTC. It yields the protein CSARSGEQFF.

V gene TRBV7-9 combines with J gene TRBJ2-7, with 7 bases fitting TRBD1. V lost 1 base and J lost 3; bases outside the gene matches: 6. CDR3 size: 15 residues. The germline gives CDR1 SEHNR, CDR2 FQNEAQ (reference sequence). The CDR3 DNA reads as TGTGCCAGCAGCTTAGTTTCAGGGGGTCACTACGAGCAGTACTTC. Translation: CASSLVSGGHYEQYF.

The chain has TRBV28 and TRBJ1-1; D gene uncertain. Germline V lookup: CDR1 MDHEN, CDR2 SYDVKM. There are 14 residues in the CDR3. Trimming took 2 bases from V and 3 from J, leaving 10 bases between them. CDR3 sequence: CASSLTVMDTEAFF. The CDR3 DNA sequence: TGTGCCAGCAGTTTAACAGTCATGGACACTGAAGCTTTCTTT.

The V call is TRBV27, the J call TRBJ2-5; the D gene is possibly TRBD1 (6 bases). The DNA end is a closer match to TRBJ2-7, so the J assignment may be wrong. The CDR3 contains 15 residues. In germline, CDR1 is MNHEY, CDR2 SMNVEV (reference sequence). In nucleotides, the CDR3 is TGTGCCAGCAGTTTATTTGGCAGGGGTGTCTACGAGCAGTACTTC. It yields the protein CASSLFGRGVYEQYF.

This chain joins TRBV7-2 and TRBJ2-1, with a tentative D call TRBD2 (5 bases). The CDR3 contains 11 residues. The V end lost 5 bases, the J end lost 8 bases, and 7 bases lay between the germline ends. The germline V gene has CDR1 SGHTA and CDR2 FQGNSA. Here the CDR3 reads CASSRRDEQFF. In DNA form, the CDR3 reads TGTGCCAGCAGCCGGCGGGATGAGCAGTTCTTC.

The rearrangement joins TRBV5-1 to TRBJ2-1, with 10 nucleotides matching TRBD2. There are 17 residues in the CDR3. Germline V gives CDR1 SGHRS, CDR2 YFSETQ. The V segment lost 3 bases and the J segment 6 bases; nucleotides outside the gene matches: 12. Here the CDR3 reads CASSSDLPSGGSNEQFF. CDR3 nucleotide sequence: TGCGCCAGCAGCTCAGACCTCCCTAGCGGGGGATCCAATGAGCAGTTCTTC. Based on the CDR3 plus reference TRBV5-1 and TRBJ2-1, the full variable domain is KAGVTQTPRYLIKTRGQQVTLSCSPISGHRSVSWYQQTPGQGLQFLFEYFSETQRNKGNFPGRFSGRQFSNSRSEMNVSTLELGDSALYLCASSSDLPSGGSNEQFFGPGTRLTVL.